This TCR beta chain was identified in a study of blood T cell repertoires in COVID-19. Study-level information: Acute and convalescent COVID-19 samples came from the United States, Italy and Spain. Sources were T cells, B-cell-depleted T cells, or PBMCs; the material itself was cDNA or gDNA.

V lost 4 bases to trimming and J lost 4 bases; unmatched junction nucleotides: 13. This CDR3 has 18 residues. Germline CDR1 reads SGHNT; CDR2 reads YYREEE (reference sequence). Per the study methods: Reference gene primer amplification yielded estimated nucleated cell counts. The assay was immunoSEQ multiplex PCR, and TCRdb's table has in-frame clones only and misses some. The V and J calls and clone size are taken from that table; D and trimming were inferred from the DNA. The sample includes about 360,000 clones, 81% of them seen just once. The sequencing input was peripheral blood. The chain links TRBV5-4 to TRBJ2-2; 10 nucleotides agree with TRBD2. The TCR sequence derives from a human donor with acute or convalescent COVID-19. The donor label of this sample is uncertain. The CDR3 DNA is TGTGCCAGCAGCCCGCACCTACTAGCGGGAAGGGGCACCGGGGAGCTGTTTTTT. As protein: CASSPHLLAGRGTGELFF.